This T cell receptor beta chain was sequenced during a study of blood T cells in healthy people across ages. There are 14 residues in the CDR3. Germline V gene sequence: CDR1 KGHSY, CDR2 FQNENV. V was clipped by 1 base and J by 5 bases, with 8 bases between them. A second PCR, run for about 7 to 12 cycles, used a sample-barcoded 5' primer plus a J-beta primer mix. TCRdb recomputed calls from the 5' RACE reads with MiXCR, one row per CDR3 protein. The profile shows 1.8 million or so distinct CDR3 sequences, about two fifths of them singletons. The clonotype comes from a human donor in good health. This chain uses TRBV16 with TRBJ1-4; D unclear. Source material: blood. The DNA of the CDR3 is TGTGCCAGCAGCCAATTTGCAGAGAATGAAAAACTGTTTTTT. It translates to CASSQFAENEKLFF.